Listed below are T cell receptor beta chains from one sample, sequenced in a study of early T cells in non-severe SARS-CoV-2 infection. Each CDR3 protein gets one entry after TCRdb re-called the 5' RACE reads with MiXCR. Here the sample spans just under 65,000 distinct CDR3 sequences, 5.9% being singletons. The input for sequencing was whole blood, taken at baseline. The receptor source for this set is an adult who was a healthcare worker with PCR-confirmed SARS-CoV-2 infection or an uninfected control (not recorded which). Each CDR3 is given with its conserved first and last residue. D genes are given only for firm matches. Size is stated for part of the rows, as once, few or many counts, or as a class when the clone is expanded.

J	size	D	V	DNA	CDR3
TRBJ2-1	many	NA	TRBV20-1	TGCAGTGCGCAGGCAGGTGCTGGCGTCAATGAGCAGTTCTTC	CSAQAGAGVNEQFF
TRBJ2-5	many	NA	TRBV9	TGTGCCAGCAGCGTGGACCTCCGCCAAGAGACCCAGTACTTC	CASSVDLRQETQYF
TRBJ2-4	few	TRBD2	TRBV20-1	TGCAGTGCTAGAGATGCGAGCGGGAGTTGGTACATTCAGTACTTC	CSARDASGSWYIQYF
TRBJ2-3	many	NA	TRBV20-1	TGCAGTGCTAGCCCCCGGGACAACACAGATACGCAGTATTTT	CSASPRDNTDTQYF
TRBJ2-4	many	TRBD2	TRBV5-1	TGCGCCAGCAGCCTTAGCGGGAGAGGGGACATTCAGTACTTC	CASSLSGRGDIQYF
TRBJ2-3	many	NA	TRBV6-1	TGTGCCAGCAGCCGGGACGTAAATACGCAGTATTTT	CASSRDVNTQYF
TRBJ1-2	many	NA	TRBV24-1	TGTGCCACCAGTGATTGGGACAATGGTTATGGCTACACCTTC	CATSDWDNGYGYTF
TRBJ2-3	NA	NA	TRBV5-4	TGTGCCAGCAGCTTTGTCGAGACAGACTCCACAGATACGCAGTATTTT	CASSFVETDSTDTQYF
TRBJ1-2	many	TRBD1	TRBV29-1	TGCAGCGTTGGGTTAGGGACAGACTATGGCTACACCTTC	CSVGLGTDYGYTF
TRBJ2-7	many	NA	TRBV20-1	TGCAGTGCTCCGACACCCTACGAGCAGTACTTC	CSAPTPYEQYF
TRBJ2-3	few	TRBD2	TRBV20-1	TGCAGTGCACACCTTCCTAGCGGTAGCACAGATACGCAGTATTTT	CSAHLPSGSTDTQYF
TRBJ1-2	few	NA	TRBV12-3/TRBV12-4	TGTGCCAGCACCCCCCAGGGCCTGCGGGACTATGGCTACACCTTC	CASTPQGLRDYGYTF
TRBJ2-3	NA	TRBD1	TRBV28	TGTGCCAGCAGTACCACAGGGGGTACAGATACGCAGTATTTT	CASSTTGGTDTQYF
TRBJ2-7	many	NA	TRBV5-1	TGCGCCAGCAGCTTAAGTGCGTCAGGGGCGTACGAGCAGTACTTC	CASSLSASGAYEQYF
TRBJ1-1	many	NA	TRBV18	TGTGCCAGCTCATCACAGGTGAACACTGAAGCTTTCTTT	CASSSQVNTEAFF